The 21 T cell receptor beta chains given below trace back to one sample, sequenced in a study of cytomegalovirus exposure and HLA in healthy donors. 60 Vbeta and 13 Jbeta primers were used in PCR. TCRdb's copy holds only in-frame clones and misses some; the assay was immunoSEQ multiplex PCR. The data contain some 120,000 clones, around 77% of them singletons. The sequencing input was PBMCs. The receptors shown here come from a human donor in good health.

As for this clone: Additional DNA sequences in this sample encode the identical CDR3. J is TRBJ2-3 and V is TRBV5-1; 7 nucleotides match TRBD1. The CDR3 consists of 14 residues. Germline V gene sequence: CDR1 SGHRS, CDR2 YFSETQ. V lost 0 bases and J lost 3; bases outside the gene matches: 1. The CDR3 DNA is TGCGCCAGCAGCTTGGAACAGGGGACAGATACGCAGTATTTT. Translated: CASSLEQGTDTQYF.

The V and J genes are TRBV6-6 and TRBJ2-5; 7 bases map to TRBD1. Germline assignment: CDR1 MNHNY and CDR2 SVGAGI (reference sequence). J was trimmed by 5 bases and V by 5 bases; bases with no gene match: 14. This CDR3 has 16 residues. CDR3 DNA: TGTGCCAGCAGTACCCGGGACAGCGATGAAAGGGAGACCCAGTACTTC. This encodes CASSTRDSDERETQYF.

V usage is TRBV28 and J usage is TRBJ2-1; the match to TRBD2 covers 12 bases. Germline V gene lookup returns CDR1 MDHEN and CDR2 SYDVKM. V lost 6 bases, J lost 7 bases, and 7 bases stayed unmatched. The CDR3 is 15 residues long. CDR3 amino acids: CASSILAGGQNEQFF. The CDR3 DNA sequence: TGTGCCAGCAGCATTCTAGCGGGAGGGCAAAATGAGCAGTTCTTC.

The J gene is TRBJ1-1, the V gene TRBV18, with 8 bases fitting TRBD1. V was clipped by 3 bases and J by 1 base; unmatched bases: 16. Germline V gene sequence: CDR1 KGHSH, CDR2 LQKENI. This CDR3 has 19 amino acids. DNA for the CDR3: TGTGCCAGCTCACCCTTCCTGACGCAGGGGGCTATGAAGAACACTGAAGCTTTCTTT. This codes for CASSPFLTQGAMKNTEAFF.

The chain carries TRBV5-1 and TRBJ1-2, with D possibly being TRBD1 (6 bases). Germline CDR1 and CDR2: SGHRS and YFSETQ. V lost 6 bases and J 4 bases, leaving 19 bases between the germline ends. The CDR3 runs to 15 residues. Here the CDR3 reads CASNQGGGALYGYTF. The CDR3 DNA is TGCGCCAGCAACCAAGGGGGGGGCGCCCTCTATGGCTACACCTTC.

This clone appeared once. The CDR3: CASSPELNQPQHF. The CDR3 bases are TGTGCCAGCTCACCAGAGCTCAATCAGCCCCAGCATTTT. The chain has TRBV18 and TRBJ1-5; D gene uncertain. V was pared by 2 bases and J by 3 bases, with 5 bases between. CDR1 KGHSH and CDR2 LQKENI come from the germline V gene. There are 13 residues in the CDR3.

The CDR3 nucleotides read TGTGCCAGCGGAAAGACGGGCTATAATTCACCCCTCCACTTT. It is translated as CASGKTGYNSPLHF. This chain uses TRBV6-1 with TRBJ1-6; D gene unclear. Germline CDR1 reads MNHNS; CDR2 reads SASEGT. V lost 8 bases and J 3 bases, leaving 11 bases between the germline ends. The CDR3 sequence is 14 residues long.

This chain joins TRBV16 and TRBJ1-5; 7 bases map to TRBD1. Trimming at V came to 7 bases and at J to 4 bases, leaving 7 bases not matched to a gene. Germline V gene sequence: CDR1 KGHSY, CDR2 FQNENV. CDR3 size: 14 residues. The CDR3 here is CASTGGTVNQPQHF. As DNA, the CDR3 is TGTGCCAGCACGGGAGGGACAGTTAATCAGCCCCAGCATTTT.

The V call is TRBV29-1, the J call TRBJ2-7; 13 positions match TRBD2. There are 17 residues in the CDR3. V was pared by 1 base and J by 0 bases, with 6 bases of the junction left unmatched. Per germline, CDR1 SQVTM and CDR2 ANQGSEA. CDR3 nucleotide sequence: TGCAGCGTTGAAGGACTAGCGGGAGGCCGTAGCTCCTACGAGCAGTACTTC. Amino acids: CSVEGLAGGRSSYEQYF.

This chain joins TRBV11-2 and TRBJ2-1, with TRBD2 matching over 10 bases. V lost 3 bases and J lost 9; bases outside the gene matches: 8. This CDR3 comprises 15 residues. Germline V gives CDR1 SGHAT, CDR2 FQNNGV. CDR3: CASSLWLAGEGEQFF. The CDR3 region has the DNA TGTGCCAGCAGCTTGTGGCTAGCGGGAGAGGGTGAGCAGTTCTTC. Drawing the rest from reference TRBV11-2 and TRBJ2-1, the complete variable domain is EAGVAQSPRYKIIEKRQSVAFWCNPISGHATLYWYQQILGQGPKLLIQFQNNGVVDDSQLPKDRFSAERLKGVDSTLKIQPAKLEDSAVYLCASSLWLAGEGEQFFGPGTRLTVL.

J is TRBJ2-5 and V is TRBV7-8; 7 bases agree with TRBD2. The J segment lost 0 bases and the V segment lost 0 bases, leaving 7 bases of the junction unmatched. CDR1 and CDR2 (germline): SGHVS, FQNEAQ. The CDR3 loop spans 17 amino acids. CDR3 DNA: TGTGCCAGCAGCTTAGCGCTTGGCGGGAGAGACCAAGAGACCCAGTACTTC. Translated: CASSLALGGRDQETQYF. The whole variable domain, remainder taken from reference TRBV7-8 and TRBJ2-5, is GAGVSQSPRYKVAKRGQDVALRCDPISGHVSLFWYQQALGQGPEFLTYFQNEAQLDKSGLPSDRFFAERPEGSVSTLKIQRTQQEDSAVYLCASSLALGGRDQETQYFGPGTRLLVL.

The V gene is TRBV9, the J gene TRBJ2-2; the D is unclear. The CDR3 totals 16 residues. CDR1 SGDLS and CDR2 YYNGEE come from the germline V gene. V lost 4 bases and J 8 bases, leaving 21 bases between the germline ends. In DNA form, the CDR3 reads TGTGCCAGCAGCTTGTTGGTGATAGGTGCAGGAGGGGAGCTGTTTTTT. Protein product: CASSLLVIGAGGELFF.

The chain uses TRBV27 and TRBJ2-3; 10 bases fit TRBD2. The CDR3 extends over 18 amino acids. Germline lookup yields CDR1 MNHEY and CDR2 SMNVEV (reference sequence). The ends lost 5 bases at V and 2 bases at J; junction bases unmatched: 13. The CDR3 coding sequence is TGTGCCAGCAGTCCACCGTTAGCGGGAGGTCTAGACACAGATACGCAGTATTTT. Its translation: CASSPPLAGGLDTDTQYF.

The CDR3 loop reads CSTGGGAYEQYF. The CDR3 nucleotides are TGCAGCACCGGCGGGGGCGCCTACGAGCAGTACTTC. The chain couples TRBV29-1 to TRBJ2-7; D is perhaps TRBD2 (7 bases). Germline assignment: CDR1 SQVTM and CDR2 ANQGSEA. V gave up 8 bases and J gave up 2 bases, with 13 bases separating them. This CDR3 contains 12 residues.

This clone was counted a single time. This chain links TRBV7-3 with TRBJ2-2, with unresolved D. V lost 4 bases, J lost 2 bases, and 8 bases lay in between. Germline V lookup: CDR1 SGHTA, CDR2 FQGTGA. There are 14 residues in the CDR3. The CDR3 sequence: CASSSTRNTGELFF. For the CDR3, the DNA is TGTGCCAGCAGCTCAACGCGAAACACCGGGGAGCTGTTTTTT. Based on the CDR3 plus reference TRBV7-3 and TRBJ2-2, the full variable domain is GAGVSQTPSNKVTEKGKYVELRCDPISGHTALYWYRQSLGQGPEFLIYFQGTGAADDSGLPNDRFFAVRPEGSVSTLKIQRTERGDSAVYLCASSSTRNTGELFFGEGSRLTVL.

This clone occurred a few times. The chain carries TRBV10-3 and TRBJ2-7, with unresolved D. Trimming shortened V by 0 bases and J by 0 bases, and 6 bases separated the two germline ends. The CDR3 length is 14 residues. Germline loops: CDR1 ENHRY, CDR2 SYGVKD. The CDR3 region has the DNA TGTGCCATCAGTGAGTCTAGGAGCTCCTACGAGCAGTACTTC. This codes for CAISESRSSYEQYF.

The rearrangement links TRBV15 to TRBJ1-3; 10 nucleotides agree with TRBD1. After removal of 5 bases from V and 3 bases from J, the junction contained 7 bases not matched to a gene. The CDR3 sequence is 16 residues long. Germline CDR1 LNHNV, CDR2 YYDKDF (reference sequence). The CDR3 here is CATSARQGALGNTIYF. The CDR3 region has the DNA TGTGCCACCAGCGCAAGACAGGGGGCGCTTGGAAACACCATATATTTT.

The chain has TRBV9 and TRBJ1-5; the match to TRBD1 covers 8 bases. The CDR3 sequence is 18 residues long. Trimming cost V 4 bases and J 0 bases; bases outside gene matches: 12. Germline V gives CDR1 SGDLS, CDR2 YYNGEE. In DNA, the CDR3 is TGTGCCAGCAGCACTCAGTGGACAGGGACTTATAGCAATCAGCCCCAGCATTTT. As protein: CASSTQWTGTYSNQPQHF.

In DNA form, the CDR3 reads TGTGCCAGCAGTGTGGCTAGCGGAACCAATGAGCAGTTCTTC. Translated: CASSVASGTNEQFF. The genes are TRBV2 and TRBJ2-1; 7 bases match TRBD2. CDR3 length equals 14 residues. Germline trimming cut 4 bases from V and 6 bases from J; bases unmatched to any gene: 6. Germline values: CDR1 SNHLY, CDR2 FYNNEI.

This rearrangement joins TRBV9 to TRBJ2-5, with D perhaps TRBD1 (6 bases). This CDR3 has 15 residues. In germline, CDR1 is SGDLS, CDR2 YYNGEE. The V gene lost 0 bases and the J gene lost 3 bases, with 12 bases spanning the gap. CDR3 bases: TGTGCCAGCAGCGTAGGATGGGGGCATAAAGAGACCCAGTACTTC. Translation gives CASSVGWGHKETQYF.

The chain recombines TRBV19 with TRBJ2-1, with D perhaps TRBD1 (6 bases). The CDR3 length is 16 residues. The V gene lost 7 bases and the J gene lost 0 bases, with 16 bases spanning the gap. CDR1 is LNHDA and CDR2 is SQIVND in the germline V gene (reference sequence). This CDR3 is CASTSGQLNSYNEQFF. In nucleotides, the CDR3 is TGTGCCAGTACCTCAGGACAGTTAAACTCCTACAATGAGCAGTTCTTC.